The T cell receptor beta chain under discussion was sequenced for a study of shared clonotypes between healthy human individuals. Using immunoSEQ multiplex PCR, the repertoire was profiled, and TCRdb retains in-frame clones only, with some absent. The sample lists millions of clones; approximately 94% were seen once. There are 14 residues in the CDR3. Per the germline V gene, CDR1 is SNHLY and CDR2 is FYNNEI. V lost 4 bases to trimming and J lost 6 bases, with 14 bases between them. Terminally differentiated effector memory CD45RA+ cells were excluded from the naive CD8 cells, which were CD45RO-negative and positively selected for CCR7.

Sample: naive CD8+ T cells sorted from blood. J is TRBJ2-3 and V is TRBV2, with a tentative D call TRBD1 (5 bases). The receptor's source is a man aged 18 to 29 in good health. The CDR3 protein is CASSVGQGTDTQYF. CDR3 DNA: TGTGCCAGCAGTGTTGGCCAGGGTACGGATACGCAGTATTTT. The complete variable domain, with remaining parts taken from reference TRBV2 and TRBJ2-3, reads EPEVTQTPSHQVTQMGQEVILRCVPISNHLYFYWYRQILGQKVEFLVSFYNNEISEKSEIFDDQFSVERPDGSNFTLKIRSTKLEDSAMYFCASSVGQGTDTQYFGPGTRLTVL.